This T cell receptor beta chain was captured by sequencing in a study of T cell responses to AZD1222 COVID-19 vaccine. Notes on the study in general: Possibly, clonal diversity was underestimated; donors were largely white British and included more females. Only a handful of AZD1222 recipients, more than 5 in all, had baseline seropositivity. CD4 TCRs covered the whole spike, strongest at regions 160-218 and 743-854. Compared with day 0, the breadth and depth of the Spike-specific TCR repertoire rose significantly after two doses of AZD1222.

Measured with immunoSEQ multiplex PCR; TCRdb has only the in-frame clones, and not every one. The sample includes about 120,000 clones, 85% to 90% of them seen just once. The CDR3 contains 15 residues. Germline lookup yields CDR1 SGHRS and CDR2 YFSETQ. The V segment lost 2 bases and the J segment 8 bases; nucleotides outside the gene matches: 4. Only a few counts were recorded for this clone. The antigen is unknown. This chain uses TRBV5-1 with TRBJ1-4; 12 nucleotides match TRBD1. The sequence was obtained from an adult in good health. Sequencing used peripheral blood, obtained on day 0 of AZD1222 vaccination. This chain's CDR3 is CASSFTGTGGEKLFF. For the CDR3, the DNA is TGCGCCAGCAGCTTCACGGGGACAGGGGGCGAAAAACTGTTTTTT.